A single sample gave rise to the 14 T cell receptor beta chains below, sequenced in a study of blood T cell repertoires in COVID-19. Data came from immunoSEQ multiplex PCR; TCRdb stores just in-frame clones and leaves some out. Of 200,000 to 300,000 clones detected, 75% to 90% appear once; the ten largest clones hold approximately 1.6%. The sequenced sample was peripheral blood. These receptors originate from a middle-aged woman who had recovered from COVID-19.

This chain links TRBV5-1 with TRBJ1-2; D is uncertain. Trimming shortened V by 4 bases and J by 5 bases, and 12 bases separated the two germline ends. This CDR3 is 13 amino acids long. Per the germline V gene, CDR1 is SGHRS and CDR2 is YFSETQ. The CDR3 nucleotides read TGCGCCAGCAGCCTGAGGGCAGGTTATGGCTACACCTTC. Translated: CASSLRAGYGYTF.

The chain has TRBV11-2 and TRBJ1-2; 9 positions match TRBD1. The germline CDR1 and CDR2 sequences are SGHAT and FQNNGV. Trimming cost V 6 bases and J 5 bases; bases outside gene matches: 10. This CDR3 contains 15 residues. The DNA of the CDR3 is TGTGCCAGCAGGTACCCGGACAGGGGTCGGTATGGCTACACCTTC. Translation: CASRYPDRGRYGYTF.

The chain recombines TRBV5-1 with TRBJ2-5; 7 nucleotides match TRBD2. Germline CDR1 reads SGHRS; CDR2 reads YFSETQ. This CDR3 contains 15 residues. The trim removed 4 bases at V and 5 bases at J, leaving 11 bases unmatched. CDR3 amino acids: CASSVLGGKWETQYF. Written as DNA, the CDR3 is TGCGCCAGCAGCGTCCTGGGGGGGAAATGGGAGACCCAGTACTTC.

This clone was observed once. Different DNA sequences within this sample yield the same CDR3. This chain connects TRBV9 to TRBJ1-1, with D possibly being TRBD1 (6 bases). This CDR3 is built from 15 residues. Trimming stripped 2 bases from V and 1 base from J, with 12 bases between. The germline V gene encodes CDR1 SGDLS and CDR2 YYNGEE. The CDR3 bases are TGTGCCAGCAGCGTCGAGGGACACCCGAACACTGAAGCTTTCTTT. This encodes CASSVEGHPNTEAFF.

This clone has more than one count but fewer than ten. The CDR3 here is CASSQVGGTGTGNTIYF. CDR3 sequence (DNA): TGTGCCAGCAGCCAAGTGGGCGGGACAGGGACCGGAAACACCATATATTTT. This sequence joins TRBV4-2 and TRBJ1-3, with 9 bases that match TRBD1. V lost 1 base and J lost 4; bases outside the gene matches: 8. The CDR3 is made up of 17 amino acids. CDR1 is LGHNA and CDR2 is YNFKEQ in the germline V gene.

The J gene is TRBJ1-6, the V gene TRBV11-2; possibly TRBD1 for D (5 bases). Per the germline V gene, CDR1 is SGHAT and CDR2 is FQNNGV. The CDR3 contains 16 residues. Deletions cut 1 base from V and 3 bases from J, with 10 bases between. CDR3 sequence: CASSLVDTRYNSPLHF. CDR3 sequence (DNA): TGTGCCAGCAGCTTAGTGGACACACGCTATAATTCACCCCTCCACTTT. Full variable domain (rest looked up from reference TRBV11-2 and TRBJ1-6): EAGVAQSPRYKIIEKRQSVAFWCNPISGHATLYWYQQILGQGPKLLIQFQNNGVVDDSQLPKDRFSAERLKGVDSTLKIQPAKLEDSAVYLCASSLVDTRYNSPLHFGNGTRLTVT.

This clone was counted between two and nine times. The chain recombines TRBV7-9 with TRBJ2-3; 9 bases map to TRBD1. Trimming cost V 3 bases and J 0 bases; bases outside gene matches: 1. The CDR3 spans 15 residues. The V gene's germline CDR1 is SEHNR and CDR2 FQNEAQ (reference sequence). The CDR3 DNA is TGTGCCAGCAGCTTCGGGACAGGGAGCACAGATACGCAGTATTTT. It codes for CASSFGTGSTDTQYF.

The rearrangement uses TRBV15 and TRBJ2-7, with TRBD2 matching 13 bases. With 6 bases clipped from V and 4 bases from J, the junction kept 6 bases outside the gene matches. Germline CDR1 and CDR2: LNHNV and YYDKDF (reference sequence). This CDR3 comprises 15 residues. CDR3 bases: TGTGCCACCAGTAAAGGACTAGCGGGGGAATACGAGCAGTACTTC. This encodes CATSKGLAGEYEQYF.

The chain recombines TRBV25-1 with TRBJ1-6; D might be TRBD1 (6 bases). Germline CDR1 is MGHDK and CDR2 is SYGVNS. The V gene lost 4 bases and the J gene lost 5 bases, with 12 bases spanning the gap. The CDR3 loop spans 15 amino acids. The CDR3 here is CASSGPGQHNSPLHF. For the CDR3, the DNA is TGTGCCAGCAGTGGTCCGGGACAACATAATTCACCCCTCCACTTT.

The chain has TRBV2 and TRBJ1-2, with D unresolved. The germline V gene encodes CDR1 SNHLY and CDR2 FYNNEI. With 7 bases removed from V and 2 bases from J, the gap between germline ends came to 14 bases. This CDR3 is 14 amino acids long. CDR3 loop: CASIGLSGNYGYTF. The CDR3 DNA sequence: TGTGCCAGCATAGGGCTTAGCGGAAACTATGGCTACACCTTC.

The V call is TRBV24-1, the J call TRBJ1-4; tentative D call: TRBD1 (6 bases). Germline V gives CDR1 KGHDR, CDR2 SFDVKD. This CDR3 contains 14 residues. V was cut by 8 bases and J by 8 bases, with 17 bases left in between. The CDR3 is CATTLRGRGEKLFF. CDR3 nucleotide sequence: TGTGCCACCACTCTTCGGGGTAGGGGGGAAAAACTGTTTTTT.

The chain is built from TRBV19 and TRBJ1-1, with TRBD1 matching over 7 bases. This CDR3 is 14 amino acids long. Germline CDR1 reads LNHDA; CDR2 reads SQIVND (reference sequence). J gave up 6 bases and V 6 bases, and 10 bases lay outside the gene matches. The CDR3 region is CASSKTGVIAEAFF. CDR3 nucleotide sequence: TGTGCCAGTAGCAAAACAGGGGTGATTGCTGAAGCTTTCTTT.

The chain has TRBV24-1 and TRBJ1-4; maybe TRBD1 (6 bases). Germline V gives CDR1 KGHDR, CDR2 SFDVKD. Trimming removed 9 bases at V and 5 bases at J, with 18 bases between. The CDR3 loop spans 15 amino acids. The CDR3 here is CATVAEGHANEKLFF. CDR3 sequence (DNA): TGTGCCACCGTCGCCGAGGGACATGCAAATGAAAAACTGTTTTTT.

The chain carries TRBV20-1 and TRBJ1-1; D uncertain. Between the trimmed V and J ends, which lost 3 bases and 0 bases, there was a span of 5 bases. The CDR3 extends over 12 amino acids. In germline, CDR1 is DFQATT, CDR2 SNEGSKA (reference sequence). DNA for the CDR3: TGCAGTGCTAGTTACTTGAACACTGAAGCTTTCTTT. Its translation is CSASYLNTEAFF.